This T cell receptor (beta chain) was observed in a study of T cells in localized non-small cell lung cancer (dated by TCRdb to about 2020). Regarding the study in general: The study examined T cell repertoires in roughly 240 patients with early-stage NSCLC and compared tumors with uninvolved tumor-adjacent lungs. A mean age of roughly 64 years was recorded for the NSCLC patients, of whom roughly 130 were male and 100 to 110 were female. The cohort was made up of 200 to 250 treatment-naive NSCLC patients whose localized lung tumors had been resected.

Between the V and J ends, shortened by 0 bases and 1 base respectively, the junction contains 9 bases. The germline V gene yields SGHNT for CDR1 and YENEEA for CDR2. CDR3 length: 15 amino acids, cysteine to phenylalanine. Only the CDR3 region is kept as DNA, spanning 45 bases read in frame from base 1. At diagnosis, tumor, uninvolved tumor-adjacent lung and peripheral blood were collected and then preserved as a mix of FFPE and fresh-frozen material. Blood samples were analyzed as peripheral blood mononuclear cells for TCR repertoire profiling. TCR beta CDR3 regions were sequenced from DNA using the immunoSEQ Assay. In the original analysis: To compute T cell density, TCR beta template counts were normalized to usable DNA, which was estimated by amplifying housekeeping genes. Using the preseqR package, richness was estimated by extrapolating to 120,000 templates for tissue samples and 400,000 templates for PBMC samples. Clonality was defined by subtracting Pielou's evenness from one. Tissue-enriched TCRs were identified through differential abundance testing performed on productive amino-acid clonotypes, with a minimum total count of 5 and an alpha of 0.1. The Jaccard Index and the Morisita Overlap Index were used to measure how much the repertoires overlapped between compartments. TCR beta CDR3s were clustered by GLIPH together with public tetramer-defined viral CDR3s, and at least three viral sequences plus V-gene enrichment were required for viral motifs. In its TCRdb copy, this immuneACCESS table keeps in-frame sequences only and misses some clones. Where compared with another copy, unresolved V genes explain less than half of these, and the others have no known cause. Clonal size and the V and J genes are those of that table, whereas D and trimming came from the DNA. The sample contains some 71,000 clones, almost 85% of them found a single time. In total, the top ten clones hold approximately 13% of the sample.

Comment on this clone: Which antigen it targets is not known. One base away there is no much larger clone; base qualities are not given.

The full study reports these points: A median of 57 of the top 100 tumor clones were detected in paired uninvolved adjacent lung, and around 27 of these tumor clones were also found among the top 100 clones of the paired uninvolved adjacent lung. Higher blood T cell density associated with longer overall survival, while higher adjacent-lung clonality associated with shorter survival. The highest T cell clonality was observed in uninvolved tumor-adjacent lung, where clonality exceeded that of tumor, suggesting that antigenic responses were more focused in uninvolved tumor-adjacent lung. Because the study design was exploratory, TCR variables were selected using unadjusted p-values without false-discovery rate correction. Multi-region tumor sequencing was not performed, so intratumor heterogeneity could not be excluded.

The specimen was peripheral blood, collected before any cancer treatment. The sequence was collected from a female donor of 60 years or more with stage I lung adenocarcinoma. This chain is built from TRBV11-3 and TRBJ1-1, with TRBD1 tentatively as D gene (5 bases match). CDR3 sequence: CASSLDIRGNTEAFF. The DNA is TGTGCCAGCAGCTTAGATATAAGGGGGAACACTGAAGCTTTCTTT. With the rest looked up from the reference TRBV11-3 and TRBJ1-1 genes rather than sequenced, the full variable domain is EAGVVQSPRYKIIEKKQPVAFWCNPISGHNTLYWYLQNLGQGPELLIRYENEEAVDDSQLPKDRFSAERLKGVDSTLKIQPAELGDSAVYLCASSLDIRGNTEAFFGQGTRLTVV.